This T cell receptor beta chain is from a study of T-cell memory formation after mild COVID-19. This clonotype was counted only a few times. Antigen: not known. Study results and limitations: While clones contracting from day 15 to 85 were balanced between CD4 and CD8, later expanders leaned CD4+. The appearance of some responding clones in pre-infection memory suggested that cross-reactive memory joined. Second-wave clones peaking on day 37 lacked confirmed SARS-CoV-2 specificity.

One entry per CDR3 protein results from TCRdb running MiXCR on the 5' RACE reads. The table has 400,000 or so distinct CDR3 sequences, about 21% seen once; the top ten hold approximately 13%. The TCR was taken from an adult woman who had mild COVID-19 (a few samples of this study predate the infection). Cell type and time point are not known. Sequencing used PBMCs or a T cell subset sorted from them (not recorded which).

The CDR3: CASSLVGAGVEAFF. The CDR3 DNA is TGTGCCAGCAGCTTAGTAGGAGCAGGGGTTGAAGCTTTCTTT. J is TRBJ1-1 and V is TRBV7-9; tentatively, D is TRBD1 (6 bases). V was clipped by 1 base and J by 7 bases, with 13 bases between them. CDR1 and CDR2 (germline): SEHNR, FQNEAQ (reference sequence). The CDR3 has 14 amino acids.